These 31 T cell receptor beta chains share one sample of origin, sequenced in a study of CXCR3-negative and CXCR3-positive naive CD8 T cells. 5' RACE with UMI labels generated the TRB cDNA libraries. TCRdb re-called the 5' RACE reads; one entry per CDR3 protein, DNA not given. This listing includes 50,000 to 65,000 distinct CDR3 sequences. The specimen was naive CXCR3- CD8+ T cells from blood. Subset described: CD45RO-CCR7+CD27+CD95- naive CD8+ T cells lacking CXCR3 (TNR3-). These receptors originate from a human donor in good health. Some clones in this sample may be carry-over from other donors' samples.

The chain is built from TRBV6-2 or TRBV6-3 and TRBJ1-2; TCRdb calls TRBD1, which cannot be checked without DNA. Germline-derived CDR1 and CDR2 are MNHEY and SVGEGT. CDR3 length equals 15 residues. CDR3 in amino acids: CASSYDRGLNDGYTF.

The chain joins TRBV5-6 to TRBJ2-7; TCRdb returns TRBD1, unconfirmable since there is no DNA. Germline CDR1 reads SGHDT; CDR2 reads YYEEEE. The CDR3 is made up of 14 amino acids. CDR3 sequence: CASSSTPGSYEQYF. The full variable domain, its missing parts supplied by reference TRBV5-6 and TRBJ2-7, is DAGVTQSPTHLIKTRGQQVTLRCSPKSGHDTVSWYQQALGQGPQFIFQYYEEEERQRGNFPDRFSGHQFPNYSSELNVNALLLGDSALYLCASSSTPGSYEQYFGPGTRLTVT.

The chain carries TRBV7-3 and TRBJ2-3; TCRdb's D call, TRBD1, is unchecked because there is no DNA. From germline, CDR1 is SGHTA and CDR2 FQGTGA. The CDR3 sequence is 15 residues long. CDR3: CASSRGRRLSDTQYF. The whole variable domain, filled in from reference TRBV7-3 and TRBJ2-3, reads GAGVSQTPSNKVTEKGKYVELRCDPISGHTALYWYRQSLGQGPEFLIYFQGTGAADDSGLPNDRFFAVRPEGSVSTLKIQRTERGDSAVYLCASSRGRRLSDTQYFGPGTRLTVL.

The chain recombines TRBV20-1 with TRBJ1-2; the D call from TCRdb, TRBD1, cannot be confirmed without DNA. The CDR3 loop spans 16 amino acids. CDR1 and CDR2 from the germline V gene are DFQATT and SNEGSKA (reference sequence). Here the CDR3 reads CSARDPYRGRDYGYTF.

The V call is TRBV21-1, the J call TRBJ2-5. TRBV21-1 is a documented pseudogene. CDR3 size: 13 residues. The CDR3 sequence is CASSNIDEETQYF.

The V gene is TRBV6-1, the J gene TRBJ2-1. The CDR3 runs to 15 residues. The germline CDR1 and CDR2 sequences are MNHNS and SASEGT. The CDR3 sequence: CASILRRSSYNEQFF.

The chain carries TRBV28 and TRBJ2-5; TCRdb designates TRBD1, a call that cannot be tested without DNA. Germline V lookup: CDR1 MDHEN, CDR2 SYDVKM. The CDR3 has 15 residues. The CDR3 region is CASSLKGALGETQYF.

This rearrangement joins TRBV5-1 to TRBJ2-7. This CDR3 region has 13 residues. In germline, CDR1 is SGHRS, CDR2 YFSETQ. CDR3 in amino acids: CASSLRGSSEQYF.

This clonotype is classed as medium-sized (0.01 to 0.1%) by frequency. The rearrangement joins TRBV6-5 to TRBJ2-4; the TCRdb D gene call, TRBD2, has no DNA to confirm it. CDR3 length: 15 residues. The V gene's germline CDR1 is MNHEY and CDR2 SVGAGI. The CDR3 loop reads CASNPSAGGKNIQYF.

V and J are TRBV4-1 and TRBJ1-2. The length of the CDR3 is 17 residues. Germline V gene lookup returns CDR1 MGHRA and CDR2 YSYEKL. The CDR3 region is CASSPGRTDGRDYGYTF.

V usage is TRBV7-9 and J usage is TRBJ2-7; TCRdb calls TRBD1, which cannot be checked without DNA. This CDR3 region has 13 residues. CDR1 SEHNR and CDR2 FQNEAQ come from the germline V gene (reference sequence). CDR3: CASTGQGPYEQYF.

The J gene is TRBJ2-1, the V gene TRBV29-1; TCRdb reports TRBD1, a call that lacks DNA to check it against. The CDR3 runs to 14 residues. Germline V lookup: CDR1 SQVTM, CDR2 ANQGSEA. The CDR3 protein is CSVDFGQTGNEQFF.

V and J are TRBV4-3 and TRBJ2-3; TCRdb gives TRBD1 as the D gene, but with no DNA this cannot be confirmed. The CDR3 is 17 amino acids. CDR1 LGHNA and CDR2 YSLEER come from the germline V gene. The CDR3 region is CASSQDRGRGSTDTQYF.

V and J are TRBV20-1 and TRBJ2-7; TCRdb outputs TRBD1, but without DNA this stays unchecked. The CDR3 is 13 residues long. The V gene's germline CDR1 is DFQATT and CDR2 SNEGSKA (reference sequence). CDR3 loop: CSARQGGSYEQYF.

The rearrangement uses TRBV5-6 and TRBJ2-4. Per the germline V gene, CDR1 is SGHDT and CDR2 is YYEEEE. This CDR3 has 15 amino acids. CDR3 residues: CASSGLVEAKNIQYF.

The chain employs TRBV28 and TRBJ2-5; TCRdb names TRBD1, which stays unverified in the absence of DNA. The CDR3 is 13 residues long. Germline V gives CDR1 MDHEN, CDR2 SYDVKM. The CDR3 loop is CASSLAPGETQYF. Using reference TRBV28 and TRBJ2-5 for the parts outside the CDR3, the full variable domain is DVKVTQSSRYLVKRTGEKVFLECVQDMDHENMFWYRQDPGLGLRLIYFSYDVKMKEKGDIPEGYSVSREKKERFSLILESASTNQTSMYLCASSLAPGETQYFGPGTRLLVL.

The chain joins TRBV4-3 to TRBJ1-1. CDR1 LGHNA and CDR2 YSLEER come from the germline V gene. The CDR3 loop spans 15 amino acids. The chain's CDR3 is CASSQDYVERTEAFF.

The J gene is TRBJ2-7, the V gene TRBV28; TCRdb proposes TRBD1, but this gene call is untestable without DNA. This CDR3 has 15 amino acids. Germline-derived CDR1 and CDR2 are MDHEN and SYDVKM. The CDR3 is CASSLRQASSYEQYF.

V and J are TRBV9 and TRBJ2-1. The CDR3 has 12 residues. Germline CDR1 is SGDLS and CDR2 is YYNGEE. The CDR3 reads CASRALDNEQFF.

The V call is TRBV4-2, the J call TRBJ2-3; with no DNA, the TCRdb D assignment of TRBD1 cannot be verified. This CDR3 is 15 amino acids long. The germline gives CDR1 LGHNA, CDR2 YNFKEQ. The CDR3 sequence is CASSQDGGPTDTQYF.

The CDR3 is CASTDRVEQYF. The chain has TRBV27 and TRBJ2-7; absent DNA, TCRdb's TRBD1 call cannot be checked. The germline gives CDR1 MNHEY, CDR2 SMNVEV (reference sequence). This CDR3 contains 11 residues.

The gene calls are TRBV6-2 or TRBV6-3 and TRBJ1-5; the D call of TRBD1 rests on TCRdb alone, since no DNA is present to check it. Germline values: CDR1 MNHEY, CDR2 SVGEGT. The CDR3 runs to 12 residues. This CDR3 reads CASSYSTDPSHF.

CDR3 protein: CASSLGIFGDSPLHF. The rearrangement joins TRBV5-1 to TRBJ1-6. CDR1 SGHRS and CDR2 YFSETQ come from the germline V gene. The length of the CDR3 is 15 residues.

This chain uses TRBV10-3 with TRBJ2-7; TCRdb outputs TRBD2, but without DNA this stays unchecked. The CDR3 is 13 amino acids. Germline assignment: CDR1 ENHRY and CDR2 SYGVKD. The CDR3: CAISESALREQYF.

The chain employs TRBV10-3 and TRBJ2-3; TCRdb calls TRBD1, which cannot be checked without DNA. The CDR3 is made up of 15 amino acids. CDR1 and CDR2 from the germline V gene are ENHRY and SYGVKD. CDR3: CAISDDGQGADTQYF.

This chain uses TRBV20-1 with TRBJ2-3; TCRdb indicates TRBD1, and absent DNA this call remains unverified. The CDR3 is 13 amino acids. Germline loops: CDR1 DFQATT, CDR2 SNEGSKA (reference sequence). This chain's CDR3 is CSARGRAIDTQYF.

This chain joins TRBV29-1 and TRBJ2-1; as DNA is missing, the TRBD2 call by TCRdb cannot be tested. Germline V lookup: CDR1 SQVTM, CDR2 ANQGSEA. The CDR3 has 15 amino acids. CDR3 region: CSVIAGGLVANEQFF.

The CDR3 sequence: CASSQEGINGELFF. The gene calls are TRBV14 and TRBJ2-2. The germline gives CDR1 SGHDN, CDR2 FVKESK. The length of the CDR3 is 14 residues.

This chain links TRBV28 with TRBJ2-2. The CDR3 consists of 14 residues. CDR1 and CDR2 (germline): MDHEN, SYDVKM. CDR3: CAIPDNANTGEPFF.

The chain links TRBV23-1 to TRBJ2-7; TCRdb lists TRBD2, though no DNA is available to test this call. TRBV23-1 is an ORF, and what it does is uncertain. CDR3 length equals 13 residues. The CDR3 spells CASSQPSSYEQYF.

The chain uses TRBV12-3 or TRBV12-4 and TRBJ1-1; TCRdb indicates TRBD1, and absent DNA this call remains unverified. The CDR3 loop spans 15 amino acids. The CDR3 spells CASRGPGVMNTEAFF.